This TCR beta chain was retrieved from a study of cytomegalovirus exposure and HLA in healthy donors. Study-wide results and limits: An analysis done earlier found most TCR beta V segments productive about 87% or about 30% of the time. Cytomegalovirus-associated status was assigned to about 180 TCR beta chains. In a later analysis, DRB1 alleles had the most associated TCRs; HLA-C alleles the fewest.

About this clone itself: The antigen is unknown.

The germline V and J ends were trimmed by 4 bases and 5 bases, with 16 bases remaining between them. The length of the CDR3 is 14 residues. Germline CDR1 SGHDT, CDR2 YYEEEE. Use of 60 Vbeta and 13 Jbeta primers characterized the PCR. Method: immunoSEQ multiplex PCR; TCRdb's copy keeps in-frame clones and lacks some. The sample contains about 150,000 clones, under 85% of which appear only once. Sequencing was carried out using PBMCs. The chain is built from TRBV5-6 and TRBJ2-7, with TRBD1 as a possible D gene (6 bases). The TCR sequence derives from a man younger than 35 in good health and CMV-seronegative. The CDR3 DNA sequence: TGTGCCAGCAGCCAGGGGTTGCTAAATCACGAGCAGTACGTC. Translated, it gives CASSQGLLNHEQYV.